This T cell receptor (beta chain) is from a study of molecular identifiers for immune sequencing clone quantification. Germline V gene sequence: CDR1 DFQATT, CDR2 SNEGSKA (reference sequence). Losses at the gene ends were 1 base for V and 0 bases for J; bases not matched to a gene: 15. This CDR3 region has 20 residues. This clonotype has ten or more counts. Methods described previously, with TCR primers listed, were used for bulk TCR libraries. TCRdb re-called the PCR reads with MiXCR, one entry per CDR3 protein. The table includes about 640,000 distinct CDR3 sequences, approximately 20% detected once.

This clonotype originated in a human donor in good health. Some libraries in this study had Jurkat cell RNA spiked in. The specimen sequenced was naive CD8+ T cells from blood, with Jurkat cell RNA spiked in. Subset defined: FACS-sorted CD8+CD4-CCR7+CD45RA+ naive T cells. The rearrangement joins TRBV20-1 to TRBJ2-6, with 7 bases matching TRBD1. Written as DNA, the CDR3 is TGCAGTGCTAGAGCCGTCACAGGGGAAGAAGCAAGCTCTGGGGCCAACGTCCTGACTTTC. Protein sequence: CSARAVTGEEASSGANVLTF.